These 24 T cell receptor beta chains share one sample of origin, sequenced in a study of response to subunit inactivated influenza vaccine. TCRdb called the RT-PCR reads again in MiXCR, with one record for every CDR3 protein. The sample includes about 580,000 distinct CDR3 sequences, about 15% of them seen just once. Sequenced material: PBMCs from blood, taken 11 to 12 days after vaccination. These receptors came from a man aged 50 to 59 who received an inactivated influenza vaccine.

J is TRBJ1-1 and V is TRBV14; D uncertain. The length of the CDR3 is 13 residues. The V end was cut by 4 bases, the J end by 5 bases, with 11 bases between. CDR1 is SGHDN, CDR2 FVKESK, per germline. The CDR3 protein is CASSLMGGTEAFF. Here the CDR3 DNA reads TGTGCCAGCAGCCTCATGGGAGGGACTGAAGCTTTCTTT.

The gene calls are TRBV28 and TRBJ1-3, with D unclear. Trimming removed 1 base from V and 0 bases from J, with 10 bases in between. Germline V CDR1 and CDR2: MDHEN, SYDVKM. This CDR3 region has 16 residues. In DNA form, the CDR3 reads TGTGCCAGCAGTTTATCTACCGGGAACTCTGGAAACACCATATATTTT. Amino acid sequence: CASSLSTGNSGNTIYF.

This clonotype appeared a few times. The chain is built from TRBV20-1 and TRBJ1-2, with D unresolved. The CDR3 spans 14 residues. The germline V gene has CDR1 DFQATT and CDR2 SNEGSKA (reference sequence). Between the trimmed V and J ends, which lost 2 bases and 0 bases, there was a span of 10 bases. CDR3 amino acids: CSARLGGTNYGYTF. The CDR3 bases are TGCAGTGCTAGATTGGGAGGAACTAACTATGGCTACACCTTC.

V usage is TRBV29-1 and J usage is TRBJ1-5, with 9 nucleotides matching TRBD1. The CDR3 consists of 15 residues. In germline, CDR1 is SQVTM, CDR2 ANQGSEA. Unmatched junction bases numbered 6, after V lost 6 bases and J lost 0 bases. DNA of the CDR3: TGCAGCGTCGTCGACAGGGGGAATAGCAATCAGCCCCAGCATTTT. This translates into CSVVDRGNSNQPQHF. Variable domain in full (rest from reference TRBV29-1 and TRBJ1-5): SAVISQKPSRDICQRGTSLTIQCQVDSQVTMMFWYRQQPGQSLTLIATANQGSEATYESGFVIDKFPISRPNLTFSTLTVSNMSPEDSSIYLCSVVDRGNSNQPQHFGDGTRLSIL.

This clonotype has a handful of counts. The chain carries TRBV25-1 and TRBJ2-7; D is perhaps TRBD2 (6 bases). CDR1 and CDR2 (germline): MGHDK, SYGVNS. V gave up 2 bases and J gave up 3 bases, with 11 bases separating them. CDR3 length: 14 amino acids. This chain's CDR3 is CASSETGENYEQYF. The CDR3 nucleotides are TGTGCCAGCAGTGAAACGGGAGAGAACTACGAGCAGTACTTC.

This clonotype was counted only a few times. The V and J genes are TRBV4-3 and TRBJ2-5; D is undetermined. V was shortened by 0 bases and J by 2 bases, with 19 bases between the two germline ends. From germline, CDR1 is LGHNA and CDR2 YSLEER. The CDR3 covers 18 residues. The CDR3 sequence is CASSQDLSAASRQETQYF. The CDR3 DNA is TGCGCCAGCAGCCAAGATCTGTCGGCGGCTTCACGGCAAGAGACCCAGTACTTC.

The rearrangement joins TRBV20-1 to TRBJ2-7, with D possibly TRBD2 on 5 matching bases. The CDR3 totals 12 residues. V lost 5 bases and J lost 5, with 13 bases in between. Germline V gene sequence: CDR1 DFQATT, CDR2 SNEGSKA (reference sequence). The DNA for the CDR3 is TGCAGTGCTGATGGGGAGCTCGACGAGCAGTACTTC. Translation gives CSADGELDEQYF.

To note about this clonotype: This sequence may be a read error, since a much larger clone differs from it by one base. The rearrangement joins TRBV4-3 to TRBJ1-6; D not resolved. The ends were cut back, 0 bases at V and 5 bases at J, with 11 bases in the middle. The CDR3 length is 16 residues. Germline lookup yields CDR1 LGHNA and CDR2 YSLEER. This CDR3 reads CASSQDWDSNNSPLHF. The CDR3 nucleotides are TGCGCCAGCAGCCAAGATTGGGATTCCAATAATTCACCCCTCCACTTT.

This clonotype was found a few times. The V and J genes are TRBV6-5 and TRBJ2-2; D unresolved. The V and J ends lost 0 bases and 2 bases respectively, with 7 bases between them. This CDR3 is 15 amino acids long. Germline V gives CDR1 MNHEY, CDR2 SVGAGI. CDR3 bases: TGTGCCAGCAGTTACTCGTCCCCCAACACCGGGGAGCTGTTTTTT. Protein product: CASSYSSPNTGELFF.

This clonotype occurred once. The chain couples TRBV14 to TRBJ1-4, with D unresolved. V dropped 1 base and J dropped 4 bases, with 10 bases sitting between them. The CDR3 is 15 amino acids. Germline lookup yields CDR1 SGHDN and CDR2 FVKESK. The CDR3 DNA sequence: TGTGCCAGCAGCCAAGGGCCGAACCGTAATGAAAAACTGTTTTTT. Its translation: CASSQGPNRNEKLFF.

This clonotype was counted many times. The V gene is TRBV5-6, the J gene TRBJ1-2, with 7 bases that match TRBD1. The CDR3 length is 13 residues. V shed 2 bases, J shed 7 bases, and the junction held 5 bases outside the gene matches. Germline-derived CDR1 and CDR2 are SGHDT and YYEEEE. The CDR3 is CASSFGDRVGYTF. The CDR3 coding sequence is TGTGCCAGCAGCTTCGGGGACAGAGTTGGCTACACCTTC.

This clonotype was picked up a small number of times. The chain recombines TRBV10-3 with TRBJ1-5; D is unclear. CDR1 is ENHRY and CDR2 is SYGVKD in the germline V gene. This CDR3 is built from 12 residues. V shed 10 bases and J shed 1 base, with 8 bases lying between them. The CDR3 DNA sequence: TGTGCCACACGGGAAAGCAATCAGCCCCAGCATTTT. Its translation: CATRESNQPQHF.

The J gene is TRBJ1-1, the V gene TRBV27; no reliable D call. The V gene lost 3 bases and the J gene lost 4 bases, with 9 bases spanning the gap. Germline CDR1 and CDR2: MNHEY and SMNVEV (reference sequence). The CDR3 loop spans 13 amino acids. CDR3: CASSFGMGTEAFF. In DNA form, the CDR3 reads TGTGCCAGCAGTTTCGGCATGGGCACTGAAGCTTTCTTT.

This clonotype has a count of ten or more. The chain is built from TRBV14 and TRBJ1-1; 7 bases align to TRBD1. This CDR3 is built from 16 residues. Per germline, CDR1 SGHDN and CDR2 FVKESK. V was pared by 3 bases and J by 3 bases, with 10 bases of the junction left unmatched. DNA for the CDR3: TGTGCCAGCAGCCAGTATATAGGACAGGCGGACACTGAAGCTTTCTTT. It translates to CASSQYIGQADTEAFF.

V gene TRBV7-9 combines with J gene TRBJ2-1, with 9 bases matching TRBD2. This CDR3 is 14 amino acids long. J gave up 15 bases and V 2 bases, and 11 bases lay outside the gene matches. CDR1 and CDR2 (germline): SEHNR, FQNEAQ (reference sequence). The CDR3 coding sequence is TGTGCCAGCAGCTTATCGGCTAGCGGGACCCCTTTGTTCTTC. It is translated as CASSLSASGTPLFF.

There are a few counts of this clonotype. This chain uses TRBV29-1 with TRBJ2-3, with unresolved D. V was cut by 6 bases and J by 0 bases, with 10 bases left in between. Per the germline V gene, CDR1 is SQVTM and CDR2 is ANQGSEA. The CDR3 is made up of 13 amino acids. CDR3: CSVQESSTDTQYF. CDR3 bases: TGCAGCGTGCAGGAGTCTAGCACAGATACGCAGTATTTT.

This clonotype showed up just a few times. In nucleotides, the CDR3 is TGCAGCGTAAGACTAGCGGGAGGATACGAGCAGTACTTC. Translated, it gives CSVRLAGGYEQYF. V and J are TRBV29-1 and TRBJ2-7; 13 bases map to TRBD2. The germline CDR1 and CDR2 sequences are SQVTM and ANQGSEA. This CDR3 has 13 residues. J lost 4 bases, V lost 6 bases, and 3 bases had no gene match.

This clonotype was detected a few times. The chain links TRBV20-1 to TRBJ2-7; 9 bases map to TRBD2. CDR3 length: 14 residues. Germline V lookup: CDR1 DFQATT, CDR2 SNEGSKA (reference sequence). With 0 bases clipped from V and 3 bases from J, the junction kept 3 bases outside the gene matches. The chain's CDR3 is CSARDPSGNYEQYF. The CDR3 DNA sequence: TGCAGTGCTAGAGATCCTAGCGGGAACTACGAGCAGTACTTC.

The chain combines TRBV7-9 with TRBJ1-2; the D gene is possibly TRBD1 (6 bases). Trimming took 7 bases from V and 3 from J, leaving 15 bases between them. The CDR3 has 14 amino acids. Germline V gene lookup returns CDR1 SEHNR and CDR2 FQNEAQ (reference sequence). CDR3 loop: CASNHGGGDYGYTF. In DNA form, the CDR3 reads TGTGCCAGCAACCACGGGGGGGGCGACTATGGCTACACCTTC.

The V and J genes are TRBV7-3 and TRBJ2-1; TRBD2 agrees at 9 bases. The CDR3 covers 15 residues. CDR1 is SGHTA, CDR2 FQGTGA, per germline. J was trimmed by 10 bases and V by 4 bases; bases with no gene match: 11. CDR3 nucleotides: TGTGCCAGCAGCTCCGGGACTAGCCGGTCGACCGAGCAGTTCTTC. It encodes CASSSGTSRSTEQFF.

This clonotype was counted a few times. This chain links TRBV6-2 or TRBV6-3 with TRBJ2-7, with 7 nucleotides matching TRBD1. There are 15 residues in the CDR3. V lost 5 bases to trimming and J lost 0 bases; unmatched junction nucleotides: 7. Germline CDR1 is MNHEY and CDR2 is SVGEGT. CDR3 DNA: TGTGCCAGCAGTGGTAACCGGGACAGCTCCTACGAGCAGTACTTC. Protein: CASSGNRDSSYEQYF.

This clonotype was detected ten times or more. V and J are TRBV20-1 and TRBJ2-3; TRBD2 agrees at 9 bases. From germline, CDR1 is DFQATT and CDR2 SNEGSKA (reference sequence). CDR3 length: 17 amino acids. V dropped 1 base and J dropped 3; count of bases not matched to a gene: 11. CDR3 amino acids: CSARGGLAGTGTDTQYF. For the CDR3, the DNA is TGCAGTGCTAGAGGGGGGCTAGCGGGAACGGGAACAGATACGCAGTATTTT.

This clonotype has ten or more counts. The genes are TRBV5-1 and TRBJ2-2; D possibly matches TRBD1 or TRBD2 (5 bases each). V lost 4 bases to trimming and J lost 2 bases, with 15 bases between them. The CDR3 is 16 residues long. Germline V gene data show CDR1 as SGHRS and CDR2 as YFSETQ. The DNA of the CDR3 is TGCGCCAGCAGCATCGGGGCCTACGTAAACACCGGGGAGCTGTTTTTT. Its translation: CASSIGAYVNTGELFF. The full variable domain, in which reference TRBV5-1 and TRBJ2-2 provide the parts outside the CDR3, is KAGVTQTPRYLIKTRGQQVTLSCSPISGHRSVSWYQQTPGQGLQFLFEYFSETQRNKGNFPGRFSGRQFSNSRSEMNVSTLELGDSALYLCASSIGAYVNTGELFFGEGSRLTVL.

The chain's CDR3 is CASSYSLTSGSLANTGELFF. The CDR3, as DNA: TGTGCCAGCAGTTACTCGCTAACTAGCGGGAGTTTGGCGAACACCGGGGAGCTGTTTTTT. The genes are TRBV6-2 or TRBV6-3 and TRBJ2-2; 11 bases are shared with TRBD2. CDR1 is MNHEY, CDR2 SVGEGT, per germline. The CDR3 has 20 amino acids. V was clipped by 0 bases and J by 0 bases; unmatched bases: 9.